The 9 T cell receptor beta chains in this list originate from one sample, sequenced in a study of early T cells in non-severe SARS-CoV-2 infection. TCRdb re-called the 5' RACE reads with MiXCR, one entry per CDR3 protein. Among approximately 98,000 distinct CDR3 sequences listed, about 12% were seen once. The sample taken for sequencing was whole blood. All receptors derive from an adult who was a healthcare worker with PCR-confirmed SARS-CoV-2 infection or an uninfected control (not recorded which).

A word on this clonotype: Given a much more abundant clone one base away, this may be a read error. The chain couples TRBV28 to TRBJ2-6, with D uncertain. The length of the CDR3 is 15 residues. From germline, CDR1 is MDHEN and CDR2 SYDVKM. The CDR3 DNA is TGTGTCAGCAGTGCCCTTCCCTCCGGGGCCAACGTCCTGACTTTC. This sequence encodes CVSSALPSGANVLTF. The entire variable domain, with the rest obtained from reference TRBV28 and TRBJ2-6, is as follows: DVKVTQSSRYLVKRTGEKVFLECVQDMDHENMFWYRQDPGLGLRLIYFSYDVKMKEKGDIPEGYSVSREKKERFSLILESASTNQTSMYLCVSSALPSGANVLTFGAGSRLTVL.

This clonotype came up a few times. This chain joins TRBV5-1 and TRBJ2-3; the D is unclear. The CDR3 has 14 amino acids. Deletions cut 2 bases from V and 0 bases from J, with 7 bases between. The germline V gene encodes CDR1 SGHRS and CDR2 YFSETQ. The CDR3 protein is CASSLGSSTDTQYF. The CDR3 region has the DNA TGCGCCAGCAGCTTAGGGTCTAGCACAGATACGCAGTATTTT.

The sample holds many counts of this clonotype. V usage is TRBV19 and J usage is TRBJ2-2; D is unresolved. CDR1 is LNHDA and CDR2 is SQIVND in the germline V gene (reference sequence). There are 12 residues in the CDR3. Trimming took 2 bases from V and 6 from J, leaving 4 bases between them. The CDR3 coding sequence is TGTGCCAGTAGTATACAAGCCGGGGAGCTGTTTTTT. Residues: CASSIQAGELFF.

This clonotype was recorded at least ten times. V gene TRBV19 combines with J gene TRBJ2-5, with D tentatively TRBD2 (6 bases). With 5 bases removed from V and 2 bases from J, the gap between germline ends came to 12 bases. This CDR3 has 14 amino acids. Germline CDR1 and CDR2: LNHDA and SQIVND (reference sequence). For the CDR3, the DNA is TGTGCCAGTAGTGCCCGGGACTTGCAAGAGACCCAGTACTTC. Protein product: CASSARDLQETQYF.

In this sample, this clonotype turned up many times. The chain uses TRBV2 and TRBJ1-2; D gene uncertain. V was cut by 4 bases and J by 1 base, with 7 bases left in between. Germline V CDR1 and CDR2: SNHLY, FYNNEI. The CDR3 has 13 residues. The CDR3: CASSGVINYGYTF. In nucleotides, the CDR3 is TGTGCCAGCAGTGGGGTCATTAACTATGGCTACACCTTC.

The chain couples TRBV6-2 or TRBV6-3 to TRBJ2-6; D is uncertain. Trimming stripped 6 bases from V and 3 bases from J, with 6 bases between. The CDR3 is 13 residues long. The germline CDR1 and CDR2 sequences are MNHEY and SVGEGT. This CDR3 reads CASRGVGANVLTF. The CDR3 bases are TGTGCCAGCAGGGGCGTTGGGGCCAACGTCCTGACTTTC.

This clonotype was recorded a few times. The chain recombines TRBV24-1 with TRBJ2-5; unclear D gene. V lost 0 bases, J lost 5 bases, and 21 bases lay in between. CDR3 size: 18 residues. Germline CDR1 is KGHDR and CDR2 is SFDVKD. CDR3 protein: CATSDLGRARLLGETQYF. The CDR3 nucleotides are TGTGCCACCAGTGATTTGGGCCGAGCTAGACTCTTGGGGGAGACCCAGTACTTC.

The chain uses TRBV9 and TRBJ2-5, with D hard to call. This CDR3 has 12 residues. The germline V and J ends were trimmed by 6 bases and 2 bases, with 8 bases remaining between them. CDR1 and CDR2 from the germline V gene are SGDLS and YYNGEE. The CDR3 sequence is CASNREQETQYF. The CDR3 DNA reads as TGTGCCAGCAATCGTGAGCAAGAGACCCAGTACTTC.

This clonotype came up a few times. The chain couples TRBV18 to TRBJ2-7; 7 nucleotides agree with TRBD1. The CDR3 length is 14 residues. The trim removed 2 bases at V and 2 bases at J, leaving 3 bases unmatched. Germline-derived CDR1 and CDR2 are KGHSH and LQKENI. CDR3 protein: CASSPGTDPYEQYF. In DNA, the CDR3 is TGTGCCAGCTCACCAGGGACAGATCCCTACGAGCAGTACTTC.